This paragraph covers one TCR beta chain sequence. Methods used by the authors: It was from reference gene primer amplification that nucleated cell counts were estimated. The table came from immunoSEQ multiplex PCR; TCRdb's copy has only in-frame clones and leaves some out. V and J calls and clone size follow that table, whereas D and trimming were derived from the DNA. Among about 220,000 clones listed, more than 75% were seen once. Seattle's enrolled individuals joined amid active infection and were then monitored longitudinally. This sample was included in a study of blood T cell repertoires in COVID-19. About the research overall: The origin of the acute and convalescent COVID-19 samples was the United States, Italy and Spain. Sample material is recorded as cDNA or gDNA derived from T cells, B-cell-depleted T cells, or PBMCs.

The V and J ends lost 6 bases and 5 bases respectively, with 14 bases between them. Germline values: CDR1 MDHEN, CDR2 SYDVKM. The CDR3 covers 13 residues. Sequenced sample: peripheral blood. The chain carries TRBV28 and TRBJ2-7, with D possibly TRBD1 on 6 matching bases. The receptor's source is a woman aged 65 to 85 with COVID-19, enrolled during active disease. DNA for the CDR3: TGTGCCAGCAGGTCAGACAGGTCGAACGAGCAGTACTTC. Its protein product is CASRSDRSNEQYF. Based on the CDR3 plus reference TRBV28 and TRBJ2-7, the full variable domain is DVKVTQSSRYLVKRTGEKVFLECVQDMDHENMFWYRQDPGLGLRLIYFSYDVKMKEKGDIPEGYSVSREKKERFSLILESASTNQTSMYLCASRSDRSNEQYFGPGTRLTVT.